The clone carrying this TCR beta chain was seen just once. The antigen is unknown. The PCR employed 60 Vbeta primers together with 13 Jbeta primers. Profiled with immunoSEQ multiplex PCR; TCRdb holds only in-frame clones, not every one. The sample consists of 20,000 to 30,000 clones, roughly 68% of them appearing once. This sample is part of a study of cytomegalovirus exposure and HLA in healthy donors. Findings and limits, study-wide: The study flagged about 160 TCR beta chains as cytomegalovirus-associated. Later on, a genetic analysis was performed. It linked a missense variant in DCLRE1C with V- and J-gene trimming of TCR beta.

Germline CDR1 SQVTM, CDR2 ANQGSEA. Trimming took off 6 bases at V and 4 bases at J, with 8 bases between the two ends. There are 11 residues in the CDR3. V is TRBV29-1 and J is TRBJ2-3; D unclear. Sequencing used PBMCs. This receptor was identified in a woman aged 50 to 65 in good health and CMV-seronegative. The CDR3 coding sequence is TGCAGCGTCCCGGTCGCAGATACGCAGTATTTT. This gives the protein CSVPVADTQYF.